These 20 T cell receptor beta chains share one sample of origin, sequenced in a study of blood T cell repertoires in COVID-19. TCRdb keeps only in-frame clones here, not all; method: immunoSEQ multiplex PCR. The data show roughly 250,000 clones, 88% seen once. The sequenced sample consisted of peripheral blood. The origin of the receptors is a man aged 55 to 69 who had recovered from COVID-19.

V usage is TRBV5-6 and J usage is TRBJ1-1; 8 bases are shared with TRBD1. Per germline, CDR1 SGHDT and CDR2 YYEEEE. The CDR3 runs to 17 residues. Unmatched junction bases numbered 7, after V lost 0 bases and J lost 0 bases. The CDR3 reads CASSLEVTGAMNTEAFF. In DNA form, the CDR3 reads TGTGCCAGCAGCTTGGAGGTGACAGGGGCCATGAACACTGAAGCTTTCTTT.

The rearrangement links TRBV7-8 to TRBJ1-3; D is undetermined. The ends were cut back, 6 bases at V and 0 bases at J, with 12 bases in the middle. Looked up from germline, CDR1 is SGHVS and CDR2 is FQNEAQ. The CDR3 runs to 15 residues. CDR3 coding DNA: TGTGCCAGCAGTCCAGTCTTCAACTCTGGAAACACCATATATTTT. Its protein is CASSPVFNSGNTIYF.

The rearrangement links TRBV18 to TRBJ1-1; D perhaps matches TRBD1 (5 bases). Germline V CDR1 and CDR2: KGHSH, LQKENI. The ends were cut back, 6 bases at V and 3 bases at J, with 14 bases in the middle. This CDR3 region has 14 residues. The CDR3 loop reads CASSQVIGDTEAFF. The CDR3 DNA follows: TGTGCCAGCTCCCAGGTCATAGGGGACACTGAAGCTTTCTTT.

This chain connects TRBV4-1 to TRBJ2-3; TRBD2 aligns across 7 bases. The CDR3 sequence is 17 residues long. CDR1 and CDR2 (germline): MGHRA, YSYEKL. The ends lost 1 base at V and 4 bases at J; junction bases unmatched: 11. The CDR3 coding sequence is TGCGCCAGCAGCCAAGGTTCAGCGGGACGGGTTGCAGATACGCAGTATTTT. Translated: CASSQGSAGRVADTQYF.

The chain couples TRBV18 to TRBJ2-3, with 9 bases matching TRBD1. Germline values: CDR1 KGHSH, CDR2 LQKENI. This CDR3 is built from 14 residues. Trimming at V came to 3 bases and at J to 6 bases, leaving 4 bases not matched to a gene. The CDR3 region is CASSPGQGMDTQYF. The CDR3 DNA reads TGTGCCAGCTCACCGGGACAGGGCATGGATACGCAGTATTTT.

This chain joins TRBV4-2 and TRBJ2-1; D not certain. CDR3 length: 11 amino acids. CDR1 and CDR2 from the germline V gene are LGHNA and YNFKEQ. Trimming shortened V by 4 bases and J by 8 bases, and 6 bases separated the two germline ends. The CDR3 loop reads CASSLAHEQFF. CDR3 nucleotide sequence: TGTGCCAGCAGCCTCGCGCATGAGCAGTTCTTC.

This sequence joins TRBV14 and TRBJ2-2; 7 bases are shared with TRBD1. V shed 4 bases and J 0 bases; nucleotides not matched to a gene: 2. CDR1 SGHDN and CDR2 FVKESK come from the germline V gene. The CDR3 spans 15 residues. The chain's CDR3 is CASSPGTANTGELFF. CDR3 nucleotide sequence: TGTGCCAGCAGCCCCGGGACAGCGAACACCGGGGAGCTGTTTTTT.

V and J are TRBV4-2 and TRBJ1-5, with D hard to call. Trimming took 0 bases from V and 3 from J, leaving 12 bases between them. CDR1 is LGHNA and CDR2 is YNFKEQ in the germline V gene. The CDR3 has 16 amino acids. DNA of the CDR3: TGTGCCAGCAGCCAAGATCGCCCTAACCCCAATCAGCCCCAGCATTTT. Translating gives CASSQDRPNPNQPQHF.

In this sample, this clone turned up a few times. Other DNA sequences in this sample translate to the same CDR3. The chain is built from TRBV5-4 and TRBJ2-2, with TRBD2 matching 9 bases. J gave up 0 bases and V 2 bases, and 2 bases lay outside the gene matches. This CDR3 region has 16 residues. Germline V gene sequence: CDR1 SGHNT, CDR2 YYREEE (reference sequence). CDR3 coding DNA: TGTGCCAGCAGCTTAGCGGGGGGCCCGAACACCGGGGAGCTGTTTTTT. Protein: CASSLAGGPNTGELFF.

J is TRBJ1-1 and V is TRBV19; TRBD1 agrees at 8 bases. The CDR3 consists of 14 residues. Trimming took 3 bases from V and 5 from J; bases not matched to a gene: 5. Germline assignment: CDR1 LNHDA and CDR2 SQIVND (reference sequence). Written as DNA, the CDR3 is TGTGCCAGTAGTATGCAGGGGGCGTTGACTGAAGCTTTCTTT. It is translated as CASSMQGALTEAFF.

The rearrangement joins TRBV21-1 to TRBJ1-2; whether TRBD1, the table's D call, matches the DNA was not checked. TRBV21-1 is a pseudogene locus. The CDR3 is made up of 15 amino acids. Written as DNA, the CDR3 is TGTGCCAGCAGCAACCACAACAGGGATAACTATGGCTACACCTTC. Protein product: CASSNHNRDNYGYTF.

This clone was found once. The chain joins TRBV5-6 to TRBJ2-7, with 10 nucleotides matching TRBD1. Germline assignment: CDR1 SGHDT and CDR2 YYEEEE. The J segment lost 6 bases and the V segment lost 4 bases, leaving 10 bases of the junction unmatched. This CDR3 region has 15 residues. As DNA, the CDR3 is TGTGCCAGCAGCCTTCCCGGGACAGGGGATCTCGAGCAGTACTTC. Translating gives CASSLPGTGDLEQYF.

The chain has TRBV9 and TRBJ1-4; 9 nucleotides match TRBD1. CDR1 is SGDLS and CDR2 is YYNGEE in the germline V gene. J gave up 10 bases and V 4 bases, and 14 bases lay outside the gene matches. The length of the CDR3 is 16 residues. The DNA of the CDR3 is TGTGCCAGCAGCCACTCCCGAGGGACAGGGAAAGGAAAACTGTTTTTT. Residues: CASSHSRGTGKGKLFF. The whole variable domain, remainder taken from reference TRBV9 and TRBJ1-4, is DSGVTQTPKHLITATGQRVTLRCSPRSGDLSVYWYQQSLDQGLQFLIQYYNGEERAKGNILERFSAQQFPDLHSELNLSSLELGDSALYFCASSHSRGTGKGKLFFGSGTQLSVL.

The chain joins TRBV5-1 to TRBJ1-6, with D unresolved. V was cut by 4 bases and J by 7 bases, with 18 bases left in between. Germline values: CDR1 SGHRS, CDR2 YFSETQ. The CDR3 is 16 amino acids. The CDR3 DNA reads TGCGCCAGCAGCCCTAACTTGGTAGGGAGGAATTCACCCCTCCACTTT. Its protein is CASSPNLVGRNSPLHF.

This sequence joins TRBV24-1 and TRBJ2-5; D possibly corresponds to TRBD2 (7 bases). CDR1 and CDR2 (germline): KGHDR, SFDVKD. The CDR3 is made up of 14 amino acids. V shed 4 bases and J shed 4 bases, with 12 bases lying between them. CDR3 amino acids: CATSEGGGAETQYF. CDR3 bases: TGTGCCACCAGTGAGGGGGGGGGCGCAGAGACCCAGTACTTC.

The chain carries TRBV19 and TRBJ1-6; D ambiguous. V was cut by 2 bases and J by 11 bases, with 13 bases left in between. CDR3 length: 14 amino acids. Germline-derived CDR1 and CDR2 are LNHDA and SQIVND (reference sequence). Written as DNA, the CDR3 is TGTGCCAGTAGTATACTTGGGGAGACCCCACCCCTCCACTTT. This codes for CASSILGETPPLHF. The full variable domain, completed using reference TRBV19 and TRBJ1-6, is DGGITQSPKYLFRKEGQNVTLSCEQNLNHDAMYWYRQDPGQGLRLIYYSQIVNDFQKGDIAEGYSVSREKKESFPLTVTSAQKNPTAFYLCASSILGETPPLHFGNGTRLTVT.

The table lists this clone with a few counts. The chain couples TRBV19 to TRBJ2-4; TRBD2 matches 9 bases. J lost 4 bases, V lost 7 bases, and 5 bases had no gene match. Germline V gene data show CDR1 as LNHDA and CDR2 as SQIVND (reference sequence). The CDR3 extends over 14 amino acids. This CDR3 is CASIQRGEKNIQYF. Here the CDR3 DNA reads TGTGCCAGTATTCAGCGGGGGGAGAAAAACATTCAGTACTTC.

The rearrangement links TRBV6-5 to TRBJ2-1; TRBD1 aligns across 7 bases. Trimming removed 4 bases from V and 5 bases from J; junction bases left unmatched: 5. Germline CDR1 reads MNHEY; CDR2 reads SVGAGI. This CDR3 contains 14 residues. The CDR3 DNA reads TGTGCCAGCAGTTTGCCGGGACAGAACAATGAGCAGTTCTTC. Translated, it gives CASSLPGQNNEQFF.

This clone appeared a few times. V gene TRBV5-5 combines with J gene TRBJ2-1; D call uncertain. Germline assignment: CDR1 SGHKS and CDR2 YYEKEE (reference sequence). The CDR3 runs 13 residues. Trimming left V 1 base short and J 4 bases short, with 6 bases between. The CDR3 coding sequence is TGTGCCAGCAGCTTGCAGAGGTACAATGAGCAGTTCTTC. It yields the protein CASSLQRYNEQFF.

CDR3 sequence reads: CASSVNPTGLAEAFF. In nucleotides, the CDR3 is TGTGCCAGCAGCGTAAACCCTACAGGGCTCGCTGAAGCTTTCTTT. The genes are TRBV9 and TRBJ1-1; weak D call: TRBD1 (6 bases). Trimming cost V 1 base and J 6 bases, with 16 bases left between them. Looked up from germline, CDR1 is SGDLS and CDR2 is YYNGEE. This CDR3 is 15 amino acids long.